This note documents a single TCR beta chain sequence. At the DNA level, this CDR3 is encoded by other sequences in the same sample as well. Under the authors' procedure: The assay estimated nucleated cells by amplifying reference gene primers. TCRdb's table, derived via immunoSEQ multiplex PCR, lists solely in-frame clones and lacks some. That table supplies the V and J calls and clone size; D and trimming were determined from the DNA. This sample carries about 130,000 clones, roughly two thirds of them seen once, and the ten largest clones take under 2.5%. This entry is derived from a study of blood T cell repertoires in COVID-19. This CDR3 spans 15 amino acids. Germline CDR1 SNHLY, CDR2 FYNNEI. After removal of 3 bases from V and 2 bases from J, the junction contained 1 base not matched to a gene.

The receptor comes from a woman aged 65 to 85 with acute or convalescent COVID-19. This chain connects TRBV2 to TRBJ2-1, with 10 bases lining up with TRBD2. Sequencing was carried out using peripheral blood. The CDR3, as DNA: TGTGCCAGCAGTGAGCTAGCGGGGGCCTACAATGAGCAGTTCTTC. Its translation is CASSELAGAYNEQFF.